The present entry profiles one TCR beta chain with its context. What antigen it recognizes has not been identified. Within one base of it there is no much larger clone, and no base qualities were kept. This specimen comes from a study of blood T cell repertoires in COVID-19 (dated by TCRdb to about 2020). Study-level background: The collaborator samples originated in the United States, Italy and Spain and spanned the acute and convalescent phases of COVID-19. The samples were drawn from the first 160 participants of the ongoing ImmuneRACE study and from 950 to 1,500 subjects provided by 6 global collaborators. The prospective study material was composed of cDNA or gDNA derived from T cells, B-cell-depleted T cells, or PBMCs. Nearly every sample came with metadata listing a de-identified subject ID, COVID-19 status, age in years and sex. The repertoires were released in a freely available public database meant as a resource for research on the immune response to SARS-CoV-2. Where available, HLA class I and class II types were taken from metadata supplied by the sample provider and were not determined by assay-based typing. Deeply sampled blood TCRbeta repertoires from subjects exposed to, actively infected with, or recovered from COVID-19 were included in the dataset. The full study reports these points: How much clinical and demographic metadata was included differed by source and by participant, and the metadata was provided uncurated.

Per the germline V gene, SGHDT is the CDR1 and YYEEEE is the CDR2. From the cysteine up to the phenylalanine, the CDR3 has a length of 15 residues. Only CDR3 DNA remains: 45 bases, in frame from the first base. Cut back by 5 bases and 4 bases, the V and J ends lie 18 bases apart. The collaborating institutions used their own protocols to collect whole blood in K2EDTA tubes. Collaborator samples were shipped for TCRbeta analysis as frozen whole blood, isolated PBMCs, or DNA extracted from either sample type. TCRbeta CDR3 regions were amplified from genomic DNA using the immunoSEQ Assay, a bias-controlled multiplex PCR. The authors' analysis ran thus. The number of nucleated cells in each sample was estimated from the amplification of reference gene primers within the assay. Sequence reads were collapsed and filtered to measure the absolute abundance of every unique TCRbeta CDR3 rearrangement. Productive Simpson clonality was computed per sample as the square root of Simpson's diversity index over productive rearrangements. TCRdb's version of the immuneACCESS table is confined to in-frame rearrangements and falls short of the full clone set. An unresolved V gene accounts for under half of the shortfall where checked; the remainder is of unknown origin. D and trimming come from the DNA, and the V and J calls and clone size come from that table. Here the sample has about 99,000 clones; 75% to 90% occur a single time. The ten most abundant clones make up 20% to 30% of the sample.

The specimen was peripheral blood. The source is a man aged 55 to 70 with acute or convalescent COVID-19. The sequence joins TRBV5-6 to TRBJ1-2, with TRBD1 perhaps the D gene, on 5 matching bases. DNA sequence: TGTGCCAGCAGGACCAGCCTGCAGGGTTTCTATGGCTACACCTTC. Translated, it reads CASRTSLQGFYGYTF. With all but the CDR3 taken from the reference TRBV5-6 and TRBJ1-2 genes, the full variable domain is: DAGVTQSPTHLIKTRGQQVTLRCSPKSGHDTVSWYQQALGQGPQFIFQYYEEEERQRGNFPDRFSGHQFPNYSSELNVNALLLGDSALYLCASRTSLQGFYGYTFGSGTRLTVV.